These 12 T cell receptor beta chains share one sample of origin, sequenced in a study of blood T cell repertoires in COVID-19. Only in-frame clones appear in the TCRdb table, and some are missing; sequencing was by immunoSEQ multiplex PCR. The data hold a few hundred thousand clones, with roughly 86% observed a single time. The sample was peripheral blood. Every receptor here comes from a man aged 55 to 70 with acute or convalescent COVID-19.

This sequence joins TRBV11-3 and TRBJ2-7; D may be TRBD1 (6 bases). V lost 3 bases to trimming and J lost 1 base, with 13 bases between them. The CDR3 runs to 15 residues. CDR1 is SGHNT, CDR2 YENEEA, per germline. The CDR3 sequence: CASSFSGDKSYEQYF. For the CDR3, the DNA is TGTGCCAGCAGCTTTTCTGGGGACAAGTCCTACGAGCAGTACTTC.

J is TRBJ1-2 and V is TRBV24-1, with D unresolved. This CDR3 contains 12 residues. Trimming cost V 6 bases and J 6 bases, with 10 bases left between them. Per the germline V gene, CDR1 is KGHDR and CDR2 is SFDVKD. The CDR3 DNA reads TGTGCCACCAGTTACGGTTATAATGGCTACACCTTC. This translates into CATSYGYNGYTF.

The chain recombines TRBV6-5 with TRBJ1-2; perhaps TRBD1 as D (5 bases). Deletions cut 6 bases from V and 5 bases from J, with 16 bases between. Germline V gives CDR1 MNHEY, CDR2 SVGAGI. The CDR3 totals 14 residues. The chain's CDR3 is CASSVEDNTYGYTF. For the CDR3, the DNA is TGTGCCAGCAGCGTCGAGGACAATACTTATGGCTACACCTTC.

This clone showed up just a few times. The rearrangement uses TRBV5-4 and TRBJ1-3; 10 nucleotides agree with TRBD1. V trimming: 3 bases; J trimming: 8 bases; junction bases outside the gene matches: 8. Germline loops: CDR1 SGHNT, CDR2 YYREEE (reference sequence). The CDR3 extends over 15 amino acids. The CDR3 DNA reads TGTGCCAGCAGCTCCCGGGACAGGGGCAAGGACACCATATATTTT. It is translated as CASSSRDRGKDTIYF. Based on the CDR3 plus reference TRBV5-4 and TRBJ1-3, the full variable domain is ETGVTQSPTHLIKTRGQQVTLRCSSQSGHNTVSWYQQALGQGPQFIFQYYREEENGRGNFPPRFSGLQFPNYSSELNVNALELDDSALYLCASSSRDRGKDTIYFGEGSWLTVV.

The J gene is TRBJ2-1, the V gene TRBV4-1, with 7 bases matching TRBD1. In germline, CDR1 is MGHRA, CDR2 YSYEKL. CDR3 length: 13 residues. V lost 4 bases, J lost 11 bases, and 8 bases stayed unmatched. In nucleotides, the CDR3 is TGCGCCAGCAGCCCCGAGGGGGCCGGGCAGCAGTTCTTC. This gives the protein CASSPEGAGQQFF.

This clone occurred a few times. The chain recombines TRBV7-2 with TRBJ1-5; the match to TRBD1 covers 8 bases. The CDR3 contains 18 residues. V lost 5 bases to trimming and J lost 4 bases; unmatched junction nucleotides: 16. Germline values: CDR1 SGHTA, CDR2 FQGNSA. CDR3 in DNA: TGTGCCAGCAGCGGTGGGGTGGACAGGGTTAATCGGAATCAGCCCCAGCATTTT. This codes for CASSGGVDRVNRNQPQHF.

The chain is built from TRBV6-5 and TRBJ2-4, with TRBD1 matching 7 bases. J lost 16 bases, V lost 5 bases, and 14 bases had no gene match. The CDR3 covers 13 residues. Germline V lookup: CDR1 MNHEY, CDR2 SVGAGI. CDR3 DNA: TGTGCCAGCAGTCCGAACAGGGGATCCTTCACCTACTTC. Protein sequence: CASSPNRGSFTYF.

This chain connects TRBV9 to TRBJ2-1, with TRBD2 matching 10 bases. Per germline, CDR1 SGDLS and CDR2 YYNGEE. The CDR3 has 16 amino acids. V was clipped by 2 bases and J by 7 bases; unmatched bases: 9. The CDR3 DNA follows: TGTGCCAGCAGCGTTGGAGCGGGGGGGCCGTTAAATGAGCAGTTCTTC. Translating gives CASSVGAGGPLNEQFF.

This clone occurred a few times. No DNA is shown, since the ends of the CDR3 on it are uncertain; the CDR3 is the one TCRdb lists. V and J are TRBV20-1 and TRBJ1-1; the table's D call TRBD1 went unverified against the DNA. The CDR3 has 13 residues if both end residues are counted. Germline CDR1 is DFQATT and CDR2 is SNEGSKA (reference sequence). CDR3 sequence: CSASFGPGAEAFF.

The CDR3 coding sequence is TGTGCCAGCAGCCGGGGACAGGGGGACCACAATGAGCAGTTCTTC. Translating it yields CASSRGQGDHNEQFF. The chain has TRBV4-2 and TRBJ2-1; 11 nucleotides agree with TRBD1. Looked up from germline, CDR1 is LGHNA and CDR2 is YNFKEQ. The CDR3 totals 15 residues. V lost 4 bases, J lost 5 bases, and 4 bases stayed unmatched.

In this sample, this clone turned up once. The CDR3 here is CASSLGQGHSYEQYF. CDR3 sequence (DNA): TGTGCCAGCAGTCTCGGACAGGGTCACTCCTACGAGCAGTACTTC. This chain joins TRBV27 and TRBJ2-7; TRBD1 matches at 8 bases. CDR1 is MNHEY and CDR2 is SMNVEV in the germline V gene (reference sequence). The CDR3 runs 15 residues. Trimming at V came to 5 bases and at J to 0 bases, leaving 6 bases not matched to a gene.

The genes are TRBV7-2 and TRBJ2-1, with 7 bases lining up with TRBD2. The CDR3 covers 13 residues. After removal of 4 bases from V and 9 bases from J, the junction contained 6 bases not matched to a gene. CDR1 and CDR2 from the germline V gene are SGHTA and FQGNSA. CDR3 sequence: CASSSGTKVEQFF. As DNA, the CDR3 is TGTGCCAGCAGCTCCGGGACTAAGGTTGAGCAGTTCTTC.